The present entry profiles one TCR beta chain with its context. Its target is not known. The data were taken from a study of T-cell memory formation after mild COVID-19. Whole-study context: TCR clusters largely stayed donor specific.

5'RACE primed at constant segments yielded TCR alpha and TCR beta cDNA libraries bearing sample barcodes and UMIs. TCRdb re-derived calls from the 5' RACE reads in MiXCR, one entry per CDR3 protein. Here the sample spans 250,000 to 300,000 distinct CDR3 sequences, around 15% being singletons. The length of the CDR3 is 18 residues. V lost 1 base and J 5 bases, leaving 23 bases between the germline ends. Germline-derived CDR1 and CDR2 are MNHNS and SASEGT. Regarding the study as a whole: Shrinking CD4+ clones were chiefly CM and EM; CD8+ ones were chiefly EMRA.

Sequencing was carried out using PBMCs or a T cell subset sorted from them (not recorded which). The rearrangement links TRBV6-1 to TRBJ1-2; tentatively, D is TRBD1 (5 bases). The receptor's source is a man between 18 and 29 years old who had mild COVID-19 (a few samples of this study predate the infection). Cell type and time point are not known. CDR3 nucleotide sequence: TGTGCCAGCAGTGAAGAGTTAGACCTGACAGTCCAGATTTATGGCTACACCTTC. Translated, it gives CASSEELDLTVQIYGYTF.